Below, one TCR beta chain is given with its context. No antigen is known for it. Trimming took off 4 bases at V and 4 bases at J, with 9 bases between the two ends. CDR3 length equals 14 residues. Germline CDR1 SGDLS, CDR2 YYNGEE. The record originates from a study of cytomegalovirus exposure and HLA in healthy donors. General study results and limits: The study recorded over 150 TCR beta chains that were cytomegalovirus-associated. Using the classifier, cytomegalovirus status was reportedly diagnosed with high specificity and sensitivity.

The method was immunoSEQ multiplex PCR; TCRdb's version includes in-frame clones alone and lacks a portion of them. The repertoire holds 220,000 or so clones, with roughly 88% as singletons. The sample comprised PBMCs. The chain employs TRBV9 and TRBJ2-6; D is unclear. This sequence was found in a woman aged 25-40 years in good health and CMV-seropositive. Here the CDR3 reads CASSPYGGANVLTF. As DNA, the CDR3 is TGTGCCAGCAGCCCTTATGGGGGGGCCAACGTCCTGACTTTC.